This T cell receptor beta chain was sequenced in a study of T cell responses to AZD1222 COVID-19 vaccine. Trimming took off 3 bases at V and 2 bases at J, with 23 bases between the two ends. Germline V CDR1 and CDR2: PRHDT, FYEKMQ (reference sequence). The CDR3 runs to 18 residues. Here immunoSEQ multiplex PCR was the method, and the copy in TCRdb shows in-frame clones only, minus some. The profile covers around 99,000 clones, with 87% appearing a single time and around 4.6% taken by the ten largest. Doses given second, at about 4 or about 12 weeks, were pooled. The sample in question was peripheral blood, obtained 28 days after the second AZD1222 dose. This rearrangement joins TRBV13 to TRBJ2-7; the D is unclear. This TCR derives from an adult who received the AZD1222 COVID-19 vaccine. The DNA of the CDR3 is TGTGCCAGCAGCTTCTCCCTGATGAGACCGGGCCCTACCTACGAGCAGTACTTC. It is translated as CASSFSLMRPGPTYEQYF. The variable domain in full, with the rest retrieved from reference TRBV13 and TRBJ2-7, is AAGVIQSPRHLIKEKRETATLKCYPIPRHDTVYWYQQGPGQDPQFLISFYEKMQSDKGSIPDRFSAQQFSDYHSELNMSSLELGDSALYFCASSFSLMRPGPTYEQYFGPGTRLTVT.